Listed below are T cell receptor beta chains from one sample, sequenced in a study of spatial heterogeneity in lung cancer. From the 5' RACE reads, TCRdb called clonotypes with MiXCR, one entry per CDR3 protein. The table includes approximately 50,000 distinct CDR3 sequences, roughly 7.4% detected once. The material sequenced was PBMCs, taken at follow-up. Receptors originate from a female donor with early-stage non-small cell lung cancer. Each CDR3 is given with its conserved first and last residue. A D gene is named only where the DNA matches it firmly. Size is stated for part of the rows, as once, few or many counts, or as a class when the clone is expanded.

16	.	TRBV6-5	.	TRBJ2-7	CASGPLRQGGNYEQYF	TGTGCCAGCGGGCCCCTGCGCCAGGGCGGAAACTACGAGCAGTACTTC
15	TRBD2	TRBV7-2	many	TRBJ2-5	CASSSILAGGETQYF	TGTGCCAGCAGCTCCATTCTAGCGGGGGGCGAGACCCAGTACTTC
13	TRBD1	TRBV20-1	few	TRBJ2-7	CSAFRDREDEQYF	TGCAGTGCTTTCCGGGACAGGGAGGACGAGCAGTACTTC
15	.	TRBV6-1	.	TRBJ2-1	CASTPWLSSYNEQFF	TGTGCCAGCACCCCCTGGTTGAGCTCCTACAATGAGCAGTTCTTC
17	.	TRBV14	few	TRBJ2-2	CASSQEIRGQRTGELFF	TGTGCCAGCAGCCAGGAAATCCGCGGACAGAGAACCGGGGAGCTGTTTTTT
10	.	TRBV20-1	.	TRBJ2-7	CSARKSEQYF	TGCAGTGCTAGAAAATCCGAGCAGTACTTC
14	.	TRBV18	.	TRBJ2-3	CASSPPGQGDTQYF	TGTGCCAGCTCACCGCCGGGACAAGGGGATACGCAGTATTTT
14	TRBD2	TRBV4-1	.	TRBJ2-3	CASGRGGVTDTQYF	TGCGCCAGCGGCCGGGGGGGCGTCACAGATACGCAGTATTTT
14	.	TRBV7-9	many	TRBJ1-1	CASSPPGAGTEAFF	TGTGCCAGCAGCCCGCCGGGGGCAGGCACTGAAGCTTTCTTT
14	.	TRBV7-9	many	TRBJ2-5	CASSPYRDPETQYF	TGTGCCAGCAGCCCATATCGGGATCCGGAGACCCAGTACTTC
16	.	TRBV5-1	few	TRBJ2-7	CASSVQSVQGSYEQYF	TGCGCCAGCAGCGTCCAGTCGGTTCAGGGCTCCTACGAGCAGTACTTC
14	.	TRBV7-9	few	TRBJ1-5	CASSPDVPNQPQHF	TGTGCCAGCAGCCCGGACGTACCGAATCAGCCCCAGCATTTT
15	.	TRBV19	few	TRBJ2-2	CASRITSANTGELFF	TGTGCCAGTAGAATCACAAGCGCGAACACCGGGGAGCTGTTTTTT
13	.	TRBV3-1	few	TRBJ2-5	CASSQGFLETQYF	TGTGCCAGCAGCCAAGGGTTTTTAGAGACCCAGTACTTC
13	.	TRBV7-2	many	TRBJ1-1	CASGTSTGRDAFF	TGTGCCAGCGGTACGTCGACAGGCCGGGATGCTTTCTTT
14	TRBD2	TRBV11-2	many	TRBJ2-2	CASSPIAGTGELFF	TGTGCCAGCAGTCCGATAGCGGGCACCGGGGAGCTGTTTTTT
12	.	TRBV2	.	TRBJ2-7	CASSNRDYEQYF	TGTGCCAGCAGTAACAGGGACTACGAGCAGTACTTC
14	TRBD1	TRBV28	many	TRBJ1-2	CASSTHRQGDGYTF	TGTGCCAGCAGTACCCACAGACAGGGTGATGGCTACACCTTC
16	TRBD1	TRBV19	few	TRBJ2-1	CASSKTSGGIYNEQFF	TGTGCCAGTAGCAAAACATCAGGGGGCATTTACAATGAGCAGTTCTTC
14	TRBD1	TRBV20-1	many	TRBJ1-6	CSASKGQGSQPLHF	TGCAGTGCTAGCAAGGGACAGGGGTCCCAACCCCTCCACTTT
14	.	TRBV12-3/TRBV12-4	few	TRBJ1-1	CASRGETANTEAFF	TGTGCCAGCAGGGGGGAAACAGCGAACACTGAAGCTTTCTTT
20	TRBD1	TRBV3-1	.	TRBJ1-2	CASSQDLVRAGQVSNYGYTF	TGTGCCAGCAGCCAAGATTTAGTGCGGGCGGGACAGGTTTCTAACTATGGCTACACCTTC
15	TRBD1	TRBV6-5	few	TRBJ1-2	CASSPGGVRSNGYTF	TGTGCCAGCAGTCCAGGGGGCGTCCGCTCTAATGGCTACACCTTC
13	TRBD2	TRBV11-2	many	TRBJ2-5	CASSPPAGGTQYF	TGTGCCAGCAGCCCACCAGCGGGGGGGACCCAGTACTTC
12	.	TRBV7-2	.	TRBJ2-3	CASSPPTDTQYF	TGTGCCAGCAGCCCTCCCACAGATACGCAGTATTTT
13	.	TRBV12-3/TRBV12-4	many	TRBJ1-1	CASRVDWGTEAFF	TGTGCCAGCAGGGTGGATTGGGGCACTGAAGCTTTCTTT
15	.	TRBV10-1	.	TRBJ1-3	CASSENSFSGNTIYF	TGCGCCAGCAGTGAAAACAGCTTCTCTGGAAACACCATATATTTT
13	.	TRBV6-5	.	TRBJ2-1	CASSRLAYNEQFF	TGTGCCAGCAGCCGGCTTGCCTACAATGAGCAGTTCTTC
15	TRBD2	TRBV7-2	many	TRBJ2-7	CASSPQAGGTYEQYF	TGTGCCAGCAGCCCGCAGGCGGGGGGGACCTACGAGCAGTACTTC
14	.	TRBV6-1	.	TRBJ2-1	CANTPGSSYNEQFF	TGTGCCAACACACCAGGGAGCTCCTACAATGAGCAGTTCTTC